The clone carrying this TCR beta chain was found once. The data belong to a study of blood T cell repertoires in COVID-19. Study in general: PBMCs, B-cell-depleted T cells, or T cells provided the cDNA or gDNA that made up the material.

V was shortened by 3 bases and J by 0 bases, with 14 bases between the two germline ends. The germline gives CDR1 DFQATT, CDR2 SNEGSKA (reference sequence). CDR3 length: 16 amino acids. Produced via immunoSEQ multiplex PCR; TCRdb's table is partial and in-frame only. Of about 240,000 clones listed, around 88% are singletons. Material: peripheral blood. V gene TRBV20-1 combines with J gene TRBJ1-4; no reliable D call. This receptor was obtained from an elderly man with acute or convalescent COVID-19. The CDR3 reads CSASLELTSTNEKLFF. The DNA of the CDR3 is TGCAGTGCTAGTCTAGAGTTGACTTCAACTAATGAAAAACTGTTTTTT.